These 6 T cell receptor beta chains were sequenced from one sample in a study of graft-versus-host responses after intestinal transplantation. TCRdb's table, derived via immunoSEQ multiplex PCR, lists solely in-frame clones and lacks some. The sample records about 77,000 clones, approximately 92% being singletons. The sample in question was PBMCs, obtained 98 days after intestinal transplantation. The source is a human patient who received an intestinal transplant, so some T cells may come from the graft donor.

The V gene is TRBV7-3, the J gene TRBJ2-1; 13 nucleotides agree with TRBD2. CDR1 and CDR2 from the germline V gene are SGHTA and FQGTGA. This CDR3 has 15 amino acids. The junction had 5 bases not matched to a gene; V was cut back by 5 bases and J by 7 bases. The CDR3 sequence: CASSLLAGGLNEQFF. CDR3 bases: TGTGCCAGCAGCCTACTAGCGGGAGGGCTGAATGAGCAGTTCTTC.

This clone was picked up a small number of times. The genes are TRBV6-4 and TRBJ2-3; the D is unclear. Between the trimmed V and J ends, which lost 5 bases and 0 bases, there was a span of 9 bases. Germline assignment: CDR1 MRHNA and CDR2 SNTAGT. This CDR3 comprises 14 residues. Here the CDR3 DNA reads TGTGCCAGCAGTCCACACGATAGCACAGATACGCAGTATTTT. Translation: CASSPHDSTDTQYF.

This clone was observed once. The chain combines TRBV7-3 with TRBJ2-7; TRBD2 agrees at 9 bases. Trimming took 1 base from V and 4 from J; bases not matched to a gene: 5. The CDR3 length is 15 residues. The V gene's germline CDR1 is SGHTA and CDR2 FQGTGA. CDR3 residues: CASSLIGGRGYEQYF. CDR3 nucleotides: TGTGCCAGCAGCTTAATCGGCGGGAGGGGTTACGAGCAGTACTTC.

The V and J genes are TRBV30 and TRBJ2-6; no clear D gene. CDR3 length: 15 amino acids. Trimming took off 0 bases at V and 1 base at J, with 7 bases between the two ends. Germline CDR1 reads GTSNPN; CDR2 reads SVGIG (reference sequence). The DNA for the CDR3 is TGTGCCTGGAGTGTCCGGGCTTCTGGGGCCAACGTCCTGACTTTC. Translation: CAWSVRASGANVLTF. Based on the CDR3 plus reference TRBV30 and TRBJ2-6, the full variable domain is SQTIHQWPATLVQPVGSPLSLECTVEGTSNPNLYWYRQAAGRGLQLLFYSVGIGQISSEVPQNLSASRPQDRQFILSSKKLLLSDSGFYLCAWSVRASGANVLTFGAGSRLTVL.

The V call is TRBV29-1, the J call TRBJ2-1; 7 bases fit TRBD2. CDR3 size: 15 residues. Germline CDR1 and CDR2: SQVTM and ANQGSEA. Trimming cost V 4 bases and J 2 bases; bases outside gene matches: 8. CDR3 coding DNA: TGCAGCGTTGTAATAGGGACTACACCCTACAATGAGCAGTTCTTC. This sequence encodes CSVVIGTTPYNEQFF.

The genes are TRBV15 and TRBJ1-6; 10 bases fit TRBD1. V lost 3 bases and J lost 8; bases outside the gene matches: 4. Germline values: CDR1 LNHNV, CDR2 YYDKDF (reference sequence). The CDR3 has 15 amino acids. The CDR3 here is CATSRDRGNDSPLHF. The CDR3 DNA follows: TGTGCCACCAGCAGGGACAGGGGGAACGATTCACCCCTCCACTTT.